This TCR beta chain was identified during a study of OX40 agonist ivuxolimab in advanced cancers. CDR1 MGHRA and CDR2 YSYEKL come from the germline V gene. Germline trimming cut 1 base from V and 8 bases from J; bases unmatched to any gene: 13. This CDR3 is 16 amino acids long. TCRdb's copy holds only in-frame clones and misses some; the assay was immunoSEQ multiplex PCR. Of around 69,000 clones in the sample, about 90% were seen once. The TCR sequence derives from an adult with an advanced solid tumor such as melanoma, head and neck, liver or kidney cancer. The chain joins TRBV4-1 to TRBJ1-2, with 7 bases lining up with TRBD1. The sample here was CD4+ or CD8+ T cells sorted from blood, taken in a trial of the OX40 agonist ivuxolimab. CDR3 amino acids: CASSQGPLTGTGGYTF. DNA for the CDR3: TGCGCCAGCAGCCAAGGCCCGCTGACAGGGACCGGGGGCTACACCTTC.